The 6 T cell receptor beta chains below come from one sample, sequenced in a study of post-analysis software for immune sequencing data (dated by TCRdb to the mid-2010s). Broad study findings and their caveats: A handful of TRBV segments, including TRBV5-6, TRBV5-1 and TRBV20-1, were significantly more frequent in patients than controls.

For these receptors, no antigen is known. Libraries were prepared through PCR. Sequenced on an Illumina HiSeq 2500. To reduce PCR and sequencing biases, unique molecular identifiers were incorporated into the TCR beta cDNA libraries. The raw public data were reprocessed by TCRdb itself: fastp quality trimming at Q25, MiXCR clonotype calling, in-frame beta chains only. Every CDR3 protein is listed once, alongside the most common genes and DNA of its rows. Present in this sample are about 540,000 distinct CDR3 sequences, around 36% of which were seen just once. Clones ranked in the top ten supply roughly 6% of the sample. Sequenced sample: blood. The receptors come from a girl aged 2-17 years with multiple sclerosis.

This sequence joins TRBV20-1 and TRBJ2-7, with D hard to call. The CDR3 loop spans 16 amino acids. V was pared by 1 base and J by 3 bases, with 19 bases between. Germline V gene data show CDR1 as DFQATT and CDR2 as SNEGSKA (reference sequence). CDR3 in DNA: TGCAGTGCTAGAGCCCGGCAGGTGAAGAGTATCTACGAGCAGTACTTC. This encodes CSARARQVKSIYEQYF.

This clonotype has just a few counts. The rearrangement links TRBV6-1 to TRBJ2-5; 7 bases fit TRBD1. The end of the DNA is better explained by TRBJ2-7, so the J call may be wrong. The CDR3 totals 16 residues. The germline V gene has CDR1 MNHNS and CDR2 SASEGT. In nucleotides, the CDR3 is TGTGCCAGCAGTGAAAGGGGGCAGGGGTCTTACTACGAGCAGTACTTC. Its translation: CASSERGQGSYYEQYF.

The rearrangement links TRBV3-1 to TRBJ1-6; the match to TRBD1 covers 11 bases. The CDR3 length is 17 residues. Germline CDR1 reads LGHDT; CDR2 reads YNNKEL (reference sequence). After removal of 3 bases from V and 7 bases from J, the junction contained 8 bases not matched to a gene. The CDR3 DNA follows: TGTGCCAGCAGCCAGGAGTTCCGGGACAGGGGGAATTCACCCCTCCACTTT. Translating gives CASSQEFRDRGNSPLHF.

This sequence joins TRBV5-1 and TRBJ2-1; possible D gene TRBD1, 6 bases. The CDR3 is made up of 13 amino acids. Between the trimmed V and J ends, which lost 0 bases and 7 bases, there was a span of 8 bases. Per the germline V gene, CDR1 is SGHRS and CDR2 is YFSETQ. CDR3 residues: CASSLARGNEQFF. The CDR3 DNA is TGCGCCAGCAGCTTGGCGAGGGGGAATGAGCAGTTCTTC.

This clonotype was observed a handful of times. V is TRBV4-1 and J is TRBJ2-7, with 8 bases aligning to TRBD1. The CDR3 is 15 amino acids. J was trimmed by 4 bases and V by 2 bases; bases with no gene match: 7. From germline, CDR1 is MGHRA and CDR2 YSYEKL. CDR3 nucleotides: TGCGCCAGCAGCCAACCGGACAGGGCCAGGTACGAGCAGTACTTC. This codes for CASSQPDRARYEQYF.

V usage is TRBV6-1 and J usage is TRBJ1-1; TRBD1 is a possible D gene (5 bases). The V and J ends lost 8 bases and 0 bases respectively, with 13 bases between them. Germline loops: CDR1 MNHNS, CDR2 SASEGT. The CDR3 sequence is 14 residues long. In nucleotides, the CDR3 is TGTGCCAGCCTTATACAGGAGCTGAACACTGAAGCTTTCTTT. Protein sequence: CASLIQELNTEAFF.